Included here is one T cell receptor beta chain sequence, with context. Its antigen is unknown. No per-base quality is available; no much larger clone lies one base away. The data stem from a study of CD8 T cells in ankylosing spondylitis (dated by TCRdb to the late 2010s). For the study in its entirety: To find TCR variants linked to disease, the study profiled T cell receptor beta repertoires in ankylosing spondylitis patients and healthy donors. The full study cohort comprised around 23 ankylosing spondylitis patients and 85 to 120 healthy donors. Samples of peripheral blood were taken, and for ankylosing spondylitis patients, synovial fluid was collected as well.

Instrument on record: Illumina HiSeq 2500. Quantitative 5'-RACE with molecular barcodes was the method used to prepare the TCR beta libraries. The published analysis was carried out like this. A new computational method based on a probabilistic model of VDJ rearrangement was used to identify disease-linked TCR variants. In TCRdb, the public reads were trimmed at Q25 with fastp and aligned with MiXCR, with productive beta chains retained. Rows are unified per CDR3 protein, each entry keeping the most common DNA and genes. The V and J calls reflect TCRdb's pipeline rather than the authors' work. For this sample the table gives about 500,000 distinct CDR3 sequences, of which approximately 12% were detected only once. The leading ten clones occupy approximately 6.3% of the sample. The trim is 4 bases for V and 2 bases for J, with a gap of 10 bases between the germline ends. Spanning cysteine to phenylalanine, the CDR3 consists of 14 amino acids. Only CDR3 DNA remains: 42 bases, in frame from the first base. Reading the germline V gene gives CDR1 SGHTA and CDR2 FQGNSA.

The paper as a whole reports these results and caveats: In peripheral blood, the disease-linked clones were found at relatively low frequencies and had a CD8+ phenotype. The disease-linked clones were reported to be significantly enriched in matched synovial fluid samples from ankylosing spondylitis patients. Some motif variants were previously reported in synovial fluid and blood of reactive arthritis patients, suggesting common disease-initiation mechanisms. Blood from ankylosing spondylitis patients appeared to be characterized by a TCR beta motif composed of about eight highly homologous amino acid variants.

Sequences were obtained from blood, either unsorted or a sorted T cell fraction (not recorded which). The TCR comes from a male donor with ankylosing spondylitis. The chain links TRBV7-2 with TRBJ2-3; there is no confident call for the D gene. The DNA reads TGTGCCAGCAGCTCTAAGACGAACACAGATACGCAGTATTTT. Its translation reads: CASSSKTNTDTQYF.